The 11 T cell receptor beta chains below all came from one sample that was sequenced in a study of shared clonotypes between healthy human individuals. Clones were read by immunoSEQ multiplex PCR, and TCRdb kept only the in-frame ones, dropping some. The top ten hold around 0.06% of the sample, which has some 580,000 clones, 95% to 98% seen once. The sample was naive CD4+ T cells sorted from blood. The subset is: CD45RA+ positively selected. These receptors were taken from a woman in her twenties or thirties in good health.

V usage is TRBV4-2 and J usage is TRBJ1-3; D gene ambiguous. The CDR3 extends over 15 amino acids. CDR1 is LGHNA and CDR2 is YNFKEQ in the germline V gene. Trimming shortened V by 6 bases and J by 0 bases, and 12 bases separated the two germline ends. The DNA for the CDR3 is TGTGCCAGCAGGGGCCCCGGGAGCTCTGGAAACACCATATATTTT. Translation gives CASRGPGSSGNTIYF.

The sample holds one count of this clone. The chain recombines TRBV2 with TRBJ2-7; D not certain. This CDR3 comprises 13 residues. The V end was cut by 3 bases, the J end by 3 bases, with 9 bases between. The germline V gene has CDR1 SNHLY and CDR2 FYNNEI. CDR3 in DNA: TGTGCCAGCAGTGAGCCTAGTAACTACGAGCAGTACTTC. Translated, it gives CASSEPSNYEQYF.

The chain carries TRBV4-1 and TRBJ2-1, with 12 bases matching TRBD2. This CDR3 has 18 residues. Trimming removed 5 bases from V and 8 bases from J; junction bases left unmatched: 16. The germline V gene has CDR1 MGHRA and CDR2 YSYEKL. CDR3 protein: CASSFTLRLAGEGDEQFF. The CDR3, as DNA: TGCGCCAGCAGCTTCACGTTAAGACTAGCGGGAGAAGGCGATGAGCAGTTCTTC.

The chain links TRBV5-1 to TRBJ2-3; 11 bases agree with TRBD2. The CDR3 is made up of 16 amino acids. Germline-derived CDR1 and CDR2 are SGHRS and YFSETQ. With V trimmed by 1 base and J by 5 bases, 6 bases remained unmatched. The CDR3 here is CASSLISGRAGDTQYF. The CDR3 region has the DNA TGCGCCAGCAGCTTGATTAGCGGGAGGGCCGGAGATACGCAGTATTTT.

The rearrangement joins TRBV10-3 to TRBJ2-2; possibly TRBD1 for D (6 bases). V gave up 2 bases and J gave up 6 bases, with 7 bases separating them. The length of the CDR3 is 13 residues. Germline V CDR1 and CDR2: ENHRY, SYGVKD. CDR3 protein: CAISEGGSGELFF. CDR3 nucleotides: TGTGCCATCAGTGAGGGGGGCTCCGGGGAGCTGTTTTTT.

The gene calls are TRBV27 and TRBJ1-1, with TRBD1 matching over 7 bases. Germline trimming cut 5 bases from V and 0 bases from J; bases unmatched to any gene: 9. This CDR3 has 16 residues. Germline V gene data show CDR1 as MNHEY and CDR2 as SMNVEV (reference sequence). The CDR3 DNA follows: TGTGCCAGCAGTCCCCGGGCAGGGGGAATGAACACTGAAGCTTTCTTT. It is translated as CASSPRAGGMNTEAFF.

This clone was detected once. Other DNA sequences in the same sample also yield this CDR3. V is TRBV19 and J is TRBJ2-2, with no clear D. This CDR3 contains 13 residues. Germline loops: CDR1 LNHDA, CDR2 SQIVND (reference sequence). Trimming shortened V by 1 base and J by 6 bases, and 6 bases separated the two germline ends. The CDR3 loop is CASSIGRAGELFF. As DNA, the CDR3 is TGTGCCAGTAGTATAGGGCGCGCCGGGGAGCTGTTTTTT.

This chain joins TRBV30 and TRBJ1-1, with D tentatively TRBD1 (6 bases). Between the trimmed V and J ends, which lost 1 base and 0 bases, there was a span of 9 bases. From germline, CDR1 is GTSNPN and CDR2 SVGIG (reference sequence). The CDR3 totals 14 residues. CDR3 residues: CAWSAQGLNTEAFF. CDR3 DNA: TGTGCCTGGAGTGCGCAGGGGCTGAACACTGAAGCTTTCTTT.

Here the CDR3 reads CASSSPTYNEQFF. In DNA form, the CDR3 reads TGTGCCAGCAGTTCGCCTACCTACAATGAGCAGTTCTTC. This chain uses TRBV28 with TRBJ2-1; D not certain. Deletions cut 4 bases from V and 2 bases from J, with 6 bases between. CDR1 MDHEN and CDR2 SYDVKM come from the germline V gene. This CDR3 has 13 amino acids.

V gene TRBV28 combines with J gene TRBJ1-5; D not certain. Germline CDR1 is MDHEN and CDR2 is SYDVKM. Trimming removed 2 bases from V and 5 bases from J, with 19 bases in between. CDR3 length equals 17 residues. The CDR3 sequence is CASSLLAWGAADQPQHF. In DNA form, the CDR3 reads TGTGCCAGCAGTTTACTTGCTTGGGGTGCTGCGGATCAGCCCCAGCATTTT.

CDR3 residues: CASSARLAGNYNEQFF. Here the CDR3 DNA reads TGTGCCAGCAGCGCCCGACTAGCGGGAAACTACAATGAGCAGTTCTTC. This chain uses TRBV9 with TRBJ2-1; TRBD2 matches 11 bases. The CDR3 loop spans 16 amino acids. After removal of 3 bases from V and 3 bases from J, the junction contained 5 bases not matched to a gene. Germline assignment: CDR1 SGDLS and CDR2 YYNGEE.